The 21 T cell receptor beta chains below all came from one sample that was sequenced in a study of shared clonotypes between healthy human individuals. The naive CD8 subset, CD45RO-negative cells positively selected for CCR7, excluded terminally differentiated effector memory CD45RA+ cells. Clones were read by immunoSEQ multiplex PCR, and TCRdb kept only the in-frame ones, dropping some. The sample lists 1.5 million to 2.5 million clones, about 95% seen once, with more than 0.95% in the top ten. The sequencing sample was made of naive CD8+ T cells sorted from blood. Receptors were obtained from a man between 18 and 35 years old in good health.

V gene TRBV5-6 combines with J gene TRBJ1-4; 8 bases align to TRBD1. The ends lost 2 bases at V and 10 bases at J; junction bases unmatched: 13. Germline assignment: CDR1 SGHDT and CDR2 YYEEEE. The CDR3 extends over 16 amino acids. CDR3 amino acids: CASSLAQGAHAGKLFF. CDR3 nucleotides: TGTGCCAGCAGCTTAGCCCAGGGGGCCCATGCGGGAAAACTGTTTTTT.

The CDR3 nucleotides read TGTGCCAGCAGTGAGGCACAGTATAGCAATCAGCCCCAGCATTTT. It codes for CASSEAQYSNQPQHF. This chain uses TRBV2 with TRBJ1-5, with D unclear. This CDR3 has 15 amino acids. Per the germline V gene, CDR1 is SNHLY and CDR2 is FYNNEI. V was clipped by 3 bases and J by 0 bases, with 9 bases between them.

A remark on this clone: Other DNA sequences in the sample encode the same CDR3. The chain carries TRBV13 and TRBJ2-1; D might be TRBD1 (5 bases). The V gene's germline CDR1 is PRHDT and CDR2 FYEKMQ (reference sequence). V lost 0 bases to trimming and J lost 7 bases, with 7 bases between them. This CDR3 region has 13 residues. The CDR3 DNA is TGTGCCAGCAGCTTAGGTAGGGGAAATGAGCAGTTCTTC. This encodes CASSLGRGNEQFF.

V usage is TRBV11-1 and J usage is TRBJ2-7, with a tentative D call TRBD2 (6 bases). Germline CDR1 reads SGHAT; CDR2 reads FQDESV (reference sequence). The length of the CDR3 is 15 residues. Trimming pared 1 base from V and 2 bases from J, leaving 12 bases between. The CDR3 loop reads CASSLGGGSAYEQYF. The CDR3 region has the DNA TGTGCCAGCAGCTTAGGTGGAGGGTCCGCCTACGAGCAGTACTTC. The full variable domain, with the rest looked up from reference TRBV11-1 and TRBJ2-7, is EAEVAQSPRYKITEKSQAVAFWCDPISGHATLYWYRQILGQGPELLVQFQDESVVDDSQLPKDRFSAERLKGVDSTLKIQPAELGDSAMYLCASSLGGGSAYEQYFGPGTRLTVT.

The rearrangement joins TRBV30 to TRBJ1-2; 7 nucleotides match TRBD1. The V gene end was trimmed by 0 bases and the J gene end by 4 bases; junction bases not matched to a gene: 17. Germline CDR1 is GTSNPN and CDR2 is SVGIG (reference sequence). This CDR3 has 18 residues. The DNA of the CDR3 is TGTGCCTGGAGTGTAAGGAAAGGGGGCCCTTTAAACCTCTATGGCTACACCTTC. It specifies CAWSVRKGGPLNLYGYTF.

The chain links TRBV27 to TRBJ2-7; D may be TRBD1 (6 bases). The CDR3 length is 13 residues. Per the germline V gene, CDR1 is MNHEY and CDR2 is SMNVEV (reference sequence). The V gene lost 4 bases and the J gene lost 2 bases, with 9 bases spanning the gap. CDR3 DNA sequence: TGTGCCAGCAGTTATAACAGGGCCTACGAGCAGTACTTC. Translating gives CASSYNRAYEQYF.

The V and J genes are TRBV6-5 and TRBJ2-3; 8 bases are shared with TRBD2. Germline V gene sequence: CDR1 MNHEY, CDR2 SVGAGI. The CDR3 contains 15 residues. V was pared by 6 bases and J by 4 bases, with 9 bases of the junction left unmatched. CDR3 loop: CASSSGTSFADTQYF. Written as DNA, the CDR3 is TGTGCCAGCAGCTCCGGGACTAGTTTCGCAGATACGCAGTATTTT.

The V call is TRBV13, the J call TRBJ1-1; the D is unclear. This CDR3 region has 13 residues. Germline CDR1 PRHDT, CDR2 FYEKMQ (reference sequence). V lost 4 bases and J 6 bases, leaving 12 bases between the germline ends. This CDR3 is CASSSGAHPEAFF. The CDR3 nucleotides read TGTGCCAGCAGCTCCGGTGCCCACCCTGAAGCTTTCTTT.

The chain is built from TRBV6-1 and TRBJ1-2; no clear D. The ends were cut back, 3 bases at V and 8 bases at J, with 13 bases in the middle. Germline V CDR1 and CDR2: MNHNS, SASEGT. This CDR3 has 13 residues. CDR3 region: CASSETGTGGYTF. The CDR3 DNA reads TGTGCCAGCAGTGAGACCGGTACGGGGGGCTACACCTTC.

This chain joins TRBV7-9 and TRBJ2-2, with D maybe TRBD1 (5 bases). V was pared by 7 bases and J by 1 base, with 10 bases between. The CDR3 contains 14 residues. Germline lookup yields CDR1 SEHNR and CDR2 FQNEAQ (reference sequence). CDR3 sequence: CASNPDRNTGELFF. The CDR3 DNA sequence: TGTGCCAGCAACCCCGACAGGAACACCGGGGAGCTGTTTTTT.

V and J are TRBV28 and TRBJ2-7; 9 positions agree with TRBD1. V was clipped by 4 bases and J by 1 base; unmatched bases: 5. Germline assignment: CDR1 MDHEN and CDR2 SYDVKM. The CDR3 is 15 residues long. CDR3 protein: CASSSRDRASYEQYF. CDR3 DNA sequence: TGTGCCAGCAGTTCCCGGGACAGGGCTTCCTACGAGCAGTACTTC.

The V call is TRBV6-5, the J call TRBJ1-5; D is unclear. Germline loops: CDR1 MNHEY, CDR2 SVGAGI. The CDR3 has 12 amino acids. The V end was cut by 7 bases, the J end by 6 bases, with 10 bases between. CDR3 sequence (DNA): TGTGCCAGCACCCCACAAGGTCAGCCCCAGCATTTT. Translating it yields CASTPQGQPQHF.

The V gene is TRBV7-9, the J gene TRBJ2-1; D may be TRBD1 (5 bases). The CDR3 totals 15 residues. Trimming left V 5 bases short and J 4 bases short, with 15 bases between. Germline values: CDR1 SEHNR, CDR2 FQNEAQ (reference sequence). The CDR3 coding sequence is TGTGCCAGCAGCCCCCTAAAGGGGCCTTACAATGAGCAGTTCTTC. Translating it yields CASSPLKGPYNEQFF.

This clone came up once. The V call is TRBV4-3, the J call TRBJ1-1, with unresolved D. Trimming cost V 0 bases and J 5 bases, with 10 bases left between them. This CDR3 has 14 residues. Germline-derived CDR1 and CDR2 are LGHNA and YSLEER. The CDR3 nucleotides read TGCGCCAGCAGCCAAGACGGCGGGGAAACTGAAGCTTTCTTT. Encoded protein: CASSQDGGETEAFF.

V usage is TRBV5-5 and J usage is TRBJ1-3; TRBD1 matches 7 bases. The V and J ends lost 0 bases and 4 bases, in that order; junction bases with no gene match: 4. Germline V CDR1 and CDR2: SGHKS, YYEKEE (reference sequence). This CDR3 has 15 residues. The CDR3 DNA sequence: TGTGCCAGCAGCTTGGAAAGGGGGCCCGGAAACACCATATATTTT. Amino acids: CASSLERGPGNTIYF.

V usage is TRBV9 and J usage is TRBJ1-3; D might be TRBD1 (5 bases). The V end lost 3 bases, the J end lost 3 bases, and 19 bases lay between the germline ends. Germline CDR1 reads SGDLS; CDR2 reads YYNGEE. This CDR3 contains 17 residues. CDR3 nucleotides: TGTGCCAGCAGCGCCTACCCCGAAGGGGTTGGTGGAAACACCATATATTTT. Protein sequence: CASSAYPEGVGGNTIYF. Based on the CDR3 plus reference TRBV9 and TRBJ1-3, the full variable domain is DSGVTQTPKHLITATGQRVTLRCSPRSGDLSVYWYQQSLDQGLQFLIQYYNGEERAKGNILERFSAQQFPDLHSELNLSSLELGDSALYFCASSAYPEGVGGNTIYFGEGSWLTVV.

The V and J genes are TRBV7-9 and TRBJ1-5, with TRBD1 as a possible D gene (6 bases). The CDR3 covers 16 residues. V was cut by 5 bases and J by 2 bases, with 16 bases left in between. The germline V gene has CDR1 SEHNR and CDR2 FQNEAQ (reference sequence). DNA of the CDR3: TGTGCCAGCAGCCGGGGGGCCGTTGGGGGCAATCAGCCCCAGCATTTT. Residues: CASSRGAVGGNQPQHF.

A remark on this clone: This CDR3 is also generated by other DNA sequences in the sample. This chain uses TRBV6-5 with TRBJ2-7; D ambiguous. The CDR3 extends over 12 amino acids. Trimming removed 8 bases at V and 2 bases at J, with 10 bases between. The germline V gene encodes CDR1 MNHEY and CDR2 SVGAGI. CDR3 residues: CASSSSTYEQYF. DNA of the CDR3: TGTGCCAGCTCCTCCTCGACCTACGAGCAGTACTTC.

The rearrangement links TRBV27 to TRBJ2-7; 9 nucleotides align to TRBD1. Germline V gene sequence: CDR1 MNHEY, CDR2 SMNVEV (reference sequence). Unmatched junction bases numbered 7, after V lost 6 bases and J lost 1 base. The CDR3 spans 15 residues. CDR3 residues: CASRLDRGLSYEQYF. In DNA, the CDR3 is TGTGCCAGCAGGTTGGACAGGGGCTTGTCCTACGAGCAGTACTTC.

The chain has TRBV13 and TRBJ2-7; TRBD1 agrees at 10 bases. Per germline, CDR1 PRHDT and CDR2 FYEKMQ (reference sequence). Unmatched junction bases numbered 7, after V lost 3 bases and J lost 2 bases. The CDR3 contains 16 residues. This CDR3 is CASSLRGQGITYEQYF. CDR3 coding DNA: TGTGCCAGCAGCTTGAGGGGACAGGGGATTACCTACGAGCAGTACTTC.

In regard to this clone: Other DNA sequences within the sample encode an identical CDR3. The chain recombines TRBV27 with TRBJ2-7, with D perhaps TRBD1 or TRBD2 (5 bases each). The germline gives CDR1 MNHEY, CDR2 SMNVEV (reference sequence). The V end lost 6 bases, the J end lost 1 base, and 13 bases lay between the germline ends. The CDR3 contains 14 residues. The CDR3, as DNA: TGTGCCAGCAGCCCCGGGACCCGGTCCTACGAGCAGTACTTC. Its protein product is CASSPGTRSYEQYF.